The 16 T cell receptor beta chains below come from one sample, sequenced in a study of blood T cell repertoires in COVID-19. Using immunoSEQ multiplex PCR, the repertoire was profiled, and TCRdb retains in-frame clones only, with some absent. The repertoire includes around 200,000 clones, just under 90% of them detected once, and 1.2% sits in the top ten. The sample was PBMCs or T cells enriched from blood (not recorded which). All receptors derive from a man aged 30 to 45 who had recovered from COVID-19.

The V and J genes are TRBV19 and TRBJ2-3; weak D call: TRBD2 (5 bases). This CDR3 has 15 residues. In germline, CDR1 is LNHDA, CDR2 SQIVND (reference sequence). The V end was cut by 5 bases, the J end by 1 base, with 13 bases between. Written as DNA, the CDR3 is TGTGCCAGTAGTCCAGACTACCCCCGCACAGATACGCAGTATTTT. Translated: CASSPDYPRTDTQYF.

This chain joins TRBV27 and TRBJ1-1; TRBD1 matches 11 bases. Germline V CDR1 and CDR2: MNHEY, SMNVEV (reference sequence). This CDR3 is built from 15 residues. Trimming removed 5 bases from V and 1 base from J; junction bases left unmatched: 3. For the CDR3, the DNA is TGTGCCAGCAGTGGGGGACAGGGGGGGAACACTGAAGCTTTCTTT. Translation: CASSGGQGGNTEAFF.

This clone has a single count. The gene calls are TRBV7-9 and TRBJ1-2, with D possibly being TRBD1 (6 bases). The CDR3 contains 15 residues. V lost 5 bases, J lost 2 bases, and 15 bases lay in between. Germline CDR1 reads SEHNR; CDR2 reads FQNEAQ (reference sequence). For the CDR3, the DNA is TGTGCCAGCAGCCCCTACAGGGTTGGAAACTATGGCTACACCTTC. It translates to CASSPYRVGNYGYTF.

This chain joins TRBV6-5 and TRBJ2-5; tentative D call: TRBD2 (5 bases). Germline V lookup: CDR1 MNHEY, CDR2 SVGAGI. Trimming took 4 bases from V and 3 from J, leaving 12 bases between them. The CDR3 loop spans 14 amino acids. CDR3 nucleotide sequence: TGTGCCAGCAGTTCGACTTCCGGGGAAGAGACCCAGTACTTC. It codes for CASSSTSGEETQYF.

CDR3 sequence: CASSSLSVTDTQYF. The CDR3 bases are TGTGCCAGCAGCTCCCTTAGTGTCACAGATACGCAGTATTTT. The V gene is TRBV7-6, the J gene TRBJ2-3; the D is unclear. The CDR3 has 14 amino acids. Trimming left V 4 bases short and J 2 bases short, with 10 bases between. In germline, CDR1 is SGHVS, CDR2 FNYEAQ. The complete variable domain, with remaining parts taken from reference TRBV7-6 and TRBJ2-3, reads GAGVSQSPRYKVTKRGQDVALRCDPISGHVSLYWYRQALGQGPEFLTYFNYEAQQDKSGLPNDRFSAERPEGSISTLTIQRTEQRDSAMYRCASSSLSVTDTQYFGPGTRLTVL.

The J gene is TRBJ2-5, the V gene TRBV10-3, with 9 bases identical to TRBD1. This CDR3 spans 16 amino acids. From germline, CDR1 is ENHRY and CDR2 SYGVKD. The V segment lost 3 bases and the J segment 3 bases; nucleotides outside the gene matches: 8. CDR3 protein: CAISEYSGTGKETQYF. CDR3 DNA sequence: TGTGCCATCAGTGAATACTCCGGGACAGGGAAAGAGACCCAGTACTTC.

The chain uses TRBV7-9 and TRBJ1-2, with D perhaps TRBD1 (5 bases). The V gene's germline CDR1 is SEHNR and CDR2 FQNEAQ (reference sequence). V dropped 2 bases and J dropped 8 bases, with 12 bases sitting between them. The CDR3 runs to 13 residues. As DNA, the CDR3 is TGTGCCAGCAGCTTACAAGGGGCAGTAGGCTACACCTTC. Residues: CASSLQGAVGYTF.

CDR3 nucleotide sequence: TGTGCCAGCAGTTCCCTGGGACTAGCGGGAGGGTTGGCCAAAAACATTCAGTACTTC. This gives the protein CASSSLGLAGGLAKNIQYF. This sequence joins TRBV28 and TRBJ2-4, with TRBD2 identical over 16 bases. The germline V gene encodes CDR1 MDHEN and CDR2 SYDVKM. The CDR3 runs 19 residues. V gave up 4 bases and J gave up 1 base; unmatched junction bases: 7.

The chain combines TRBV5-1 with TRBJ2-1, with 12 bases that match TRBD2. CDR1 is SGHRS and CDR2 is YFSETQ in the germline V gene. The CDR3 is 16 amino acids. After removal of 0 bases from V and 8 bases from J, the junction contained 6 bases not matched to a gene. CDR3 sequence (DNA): TGCGCCAGCAGCTTGGGCGGGACTAGCGGGTTGTATGAGCAGTTCTTC. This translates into CASSLGGTSGLYEQFF.

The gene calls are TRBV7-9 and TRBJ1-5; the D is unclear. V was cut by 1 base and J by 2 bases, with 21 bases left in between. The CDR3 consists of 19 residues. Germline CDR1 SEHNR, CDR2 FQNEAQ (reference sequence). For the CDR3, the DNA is TGTGCCAGCAGCTTAGATAGGTTTGGGCAGACAATGGGCAATCAGCCCCAGCATTTT. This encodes CASSLDRFGQTMGNQPQHF.

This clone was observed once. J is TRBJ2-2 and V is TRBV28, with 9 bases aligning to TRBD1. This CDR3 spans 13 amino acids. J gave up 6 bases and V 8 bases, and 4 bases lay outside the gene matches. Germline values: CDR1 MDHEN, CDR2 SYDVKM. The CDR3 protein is CASSTGGPGELFF. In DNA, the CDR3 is TGTGCCAGCTCTACAGGGGGCCCCGGGGAGCTGTTTTTT. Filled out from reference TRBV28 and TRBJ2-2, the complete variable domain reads DVKVTQSSRYLVKRTGEKVFLECVQDMDHENMFWYRQDPGLGLRLIYFSYDVKMKEKGDIPEGYSVSREKKERFSLILESASTNQTSMYLCASSTGGPGELFFGEGSRLTVL.

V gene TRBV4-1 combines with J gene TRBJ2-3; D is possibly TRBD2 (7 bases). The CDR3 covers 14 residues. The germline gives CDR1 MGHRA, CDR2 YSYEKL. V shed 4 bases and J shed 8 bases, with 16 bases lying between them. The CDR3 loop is CASSRPGGHPTQYF. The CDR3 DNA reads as TGCGCCAGCAGCCGGCCCGGGGGGCACCCTACGCAGTATTTT.

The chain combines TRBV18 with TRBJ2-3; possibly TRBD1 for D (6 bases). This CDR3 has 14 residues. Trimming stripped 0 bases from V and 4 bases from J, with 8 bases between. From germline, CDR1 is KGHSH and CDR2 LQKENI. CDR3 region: CASSPPQGSDTQYF. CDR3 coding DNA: TGTGCCAGCTCACCACCACAGGGATCAGATACGCAGTATTTT.

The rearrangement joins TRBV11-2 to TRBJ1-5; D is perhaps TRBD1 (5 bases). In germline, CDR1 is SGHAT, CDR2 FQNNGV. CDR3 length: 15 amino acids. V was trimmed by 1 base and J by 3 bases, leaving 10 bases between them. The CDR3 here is CASSLVRALNQPQHF. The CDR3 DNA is TGTGCCAGCAGCTTAGTCAGGGCCCTCAATCAGCCCCAGCATTTT.

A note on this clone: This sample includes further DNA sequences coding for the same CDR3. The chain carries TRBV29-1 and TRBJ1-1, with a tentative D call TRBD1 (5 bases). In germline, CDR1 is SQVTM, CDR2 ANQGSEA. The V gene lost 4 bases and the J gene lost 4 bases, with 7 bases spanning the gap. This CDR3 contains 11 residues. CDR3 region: CSVGGGTEAFF. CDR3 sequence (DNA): TGCAGCGTTGGCGGGGGCACTGAAGCTTTCTTT.

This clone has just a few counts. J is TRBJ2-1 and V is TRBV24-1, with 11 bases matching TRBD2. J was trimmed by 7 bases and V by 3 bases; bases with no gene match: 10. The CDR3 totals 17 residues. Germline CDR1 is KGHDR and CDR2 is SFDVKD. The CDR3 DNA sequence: TGTGCCACCAGTGATACCGTTAGCGGGAGGGCCCGGAATGAGCAGTTCTTC. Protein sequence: CATSDTVSGRARNEQFF.